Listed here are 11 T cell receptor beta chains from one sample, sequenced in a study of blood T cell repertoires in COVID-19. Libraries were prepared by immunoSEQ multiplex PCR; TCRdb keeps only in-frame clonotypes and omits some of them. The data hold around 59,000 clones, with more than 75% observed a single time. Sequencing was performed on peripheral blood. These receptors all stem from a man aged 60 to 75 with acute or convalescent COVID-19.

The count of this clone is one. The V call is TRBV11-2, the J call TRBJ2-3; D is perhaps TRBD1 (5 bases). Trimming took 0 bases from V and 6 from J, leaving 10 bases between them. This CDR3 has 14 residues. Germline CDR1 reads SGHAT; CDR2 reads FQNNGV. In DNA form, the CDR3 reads TGTGCCAGCAGCTTAGATAGGGGTCCGGATACGCAGTATTTT. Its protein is CASSLDRGPDTQYF.

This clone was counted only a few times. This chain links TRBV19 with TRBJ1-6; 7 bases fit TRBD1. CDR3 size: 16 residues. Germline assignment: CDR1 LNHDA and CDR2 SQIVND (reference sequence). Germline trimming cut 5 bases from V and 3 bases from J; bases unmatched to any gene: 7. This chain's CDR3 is CASSSTGLGYNSPLHF. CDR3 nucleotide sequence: TGTGCCAGTAGTTCGACAGGGTTGGGCTATAATTCACCCCTCCACTTT.

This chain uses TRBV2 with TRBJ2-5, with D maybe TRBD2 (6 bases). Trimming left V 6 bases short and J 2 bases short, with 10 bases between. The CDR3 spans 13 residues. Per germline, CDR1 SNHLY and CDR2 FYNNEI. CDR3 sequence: CASRATRQETQYF. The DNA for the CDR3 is TGTGCCAGCAGGGCGACTAGACAAGAGACCCAGTACTTC. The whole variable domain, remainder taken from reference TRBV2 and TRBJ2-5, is EPEVTQTPSHQVTQMGQEVILRCVPISNHLYFYWYRQILGQKVEFLVSFYNNEISEKSEIFDDQFSVERPDGSNFTLKIRSTKLEDSAMYFCASRATRQETQYFGPGTRLLVL.

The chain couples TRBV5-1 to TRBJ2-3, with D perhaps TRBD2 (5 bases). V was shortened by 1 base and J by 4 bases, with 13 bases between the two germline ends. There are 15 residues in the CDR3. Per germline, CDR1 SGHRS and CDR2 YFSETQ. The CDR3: CASSLWSGSADTQYF. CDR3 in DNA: TGCGCCAGCAGCTTGTGGAGTGGGAGCGCAGATACGCAGTATTTT.

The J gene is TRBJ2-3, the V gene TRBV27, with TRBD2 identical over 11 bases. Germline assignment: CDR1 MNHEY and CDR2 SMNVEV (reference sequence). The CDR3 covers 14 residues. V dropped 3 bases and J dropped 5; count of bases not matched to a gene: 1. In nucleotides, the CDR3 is TGTGCCAGCAGTTTCGGGACTAGCGGAGATACGCAGTATTTT. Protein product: CASSFGTSGDTQYF.

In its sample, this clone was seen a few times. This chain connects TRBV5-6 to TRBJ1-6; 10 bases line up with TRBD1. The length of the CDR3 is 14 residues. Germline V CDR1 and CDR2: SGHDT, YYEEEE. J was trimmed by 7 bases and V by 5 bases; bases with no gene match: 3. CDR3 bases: TGTGCCAGCAGTTCGGGACAGGGGAATTCACCCCTCCACTTT. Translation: CASSSGQGNSPLHF.

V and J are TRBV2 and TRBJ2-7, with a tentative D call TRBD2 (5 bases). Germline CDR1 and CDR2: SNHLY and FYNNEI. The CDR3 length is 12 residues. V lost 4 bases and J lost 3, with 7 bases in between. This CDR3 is CASSGSGYEQYF. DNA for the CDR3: TGTGCCAGCAGTGGAAGCGGCTACGAGCAGTACTTC.

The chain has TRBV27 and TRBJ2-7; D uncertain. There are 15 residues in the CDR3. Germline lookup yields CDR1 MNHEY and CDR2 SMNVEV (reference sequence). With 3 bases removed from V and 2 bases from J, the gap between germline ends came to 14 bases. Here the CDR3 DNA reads TGTGCCAGCAGTTTTTTGGTTAGCCTTCCCTACGAGCAGTACTTC. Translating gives CASSFLVSLPYEQYF.

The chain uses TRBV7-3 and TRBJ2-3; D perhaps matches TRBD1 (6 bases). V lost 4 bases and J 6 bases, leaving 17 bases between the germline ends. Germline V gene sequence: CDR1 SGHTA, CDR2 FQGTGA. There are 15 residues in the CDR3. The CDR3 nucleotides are TGTGCCAGCAGCTCACTGGAAACAGGGAAGGATACGCAGTATTTT. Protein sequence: CASSSLETGKDTQYF.

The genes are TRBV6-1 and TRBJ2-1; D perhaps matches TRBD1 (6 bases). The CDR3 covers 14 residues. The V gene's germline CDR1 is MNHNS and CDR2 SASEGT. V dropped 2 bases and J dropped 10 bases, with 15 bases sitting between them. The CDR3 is CASSERGSHREQFF. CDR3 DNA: TGTGCCAGCAGTGAAAGGGGGAGTCACAGGGAGCAGTTCTTC.

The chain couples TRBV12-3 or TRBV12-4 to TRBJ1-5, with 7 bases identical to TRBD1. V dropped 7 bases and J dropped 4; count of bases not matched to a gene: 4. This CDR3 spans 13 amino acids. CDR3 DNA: TGTGCCAGCACCCAACAGGGGAATCAGCCCCAGCATTTT. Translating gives CASTQQGNQPQHF.